This T cell receptor (beta chain) was retrieved from a study of cytomegalovirus exposure and HLA in healthy donors. Broader study findings: Researchers had no immune exposure information except CMV serostatus available.

The PCR employed 60 Vbeta primers together with 13 Jbeta primers. The protocol was immunoSEQ multiplex PCR, while the TCRdb copy is restricted to in-frame clones and leaves out a portion. The repertoire includes 60,000 to 90,000 clones, 60% to 70% of them detected once, and 6.5% to 8% sits in the top ten. V gave up 3 bases and J gave up 0 bases, with 20 bases separating them. Per the germline V gene, CDR1 is SGHVS and CDR2 is FQNEAQ. This CDR3 has 18 amino acids. On this clone: Its antigen is as yet unknown.

The chain is built from TRBV7-8 and TRBJ1-2, with D tentatively TRBD1 (6 bases). What was sequenced was PBMCs. The receptor's source is a middle-aged man in good health and CMV-seropositive. CDR3 DNA sequence: TGTGCCAGCAGCTTCAACCCTCCCTGGACAGCTACTAACTATGGCTACACCTTC. The encoded protein is CASSFNPPWTATNYGYTF.